This passage covers 16 T cell receptor beta chains from one sample sequenced in a study of HIV-infected patients and healthy controls. Follow-up blood was drawn about 14 weeks, roughly three months, after antiretroviral therapy began. No cell fractionation was done, so the repertoire covers all unsorted peripheral blood T cells. Alpha and beta constant-region primers primed reverse transcription of around 550 ng RNA. Each of the alpha and beta chains got its own library through chain-specific third strand synthesis with indices. TCRdb redid the calling of the 5' RACE reads with MiXCR, one entry per CDR3 protein. The table includes roughly 14,000 distinct CDR3 sequences, less than 15% detected once. Specimen: blood, collected during antiretroviral therapy. The receptors here all came from an adult with HIV infection. The donor label of this sample is uncertain.

This clonotype occurred a few times. The chain is built from TRBV6-5 and TRBJ1-4; a weak D match, TRBD1 (6 bases). Germline V gene sequence: CDR1 MNHEY, CDR2 SVGAGI. The CDR3 totals 16 residues. V lost 4 bases, J lost 3 bases, and 15 bases lay in between. DNA for the CDR3: TGTGCCAGCAGTTGGGGATTGGACAGACCTAATGAAAAACTGTTTTTT. It codes for CASSWGLDRPNEKLFF.

This clonotype appeared many times. J is TRBJ2-2 and V is TRBV20-1; D possibly corresponds to TRBD1 (5 bases). There are 13 residues in the CDR3. Germline CDR1 and CDR2: DFQATT and SNEGSKA (reference sequence). V lost 1 base and J 4 bases, leaving 7 bases between the germline ends. CDR3 sequence reads: CSARVTGTGELFF. The CDR3 bases are TGCAGTGCTAGAGTCACAGGCACCGGGGAGCTGTTTTTT.

The sample holds many counts of this clonotype. This chain connects TRBV6-5 to TRBJ1-1; tentatively, D is TRBD1 (5 bases). Germline CDR1 is MNHEY and CDR2 is SVGAGI. V lost 7 bases and J lost 6, with 18 bases in between. The CDR3 spans 14 residues. CDR3 sequence reads: CASNPMKGKSEAFF. The CDR3 DNA sequence: TGTGCCAGCAACCCGATGAAGGGGAAGTCTGAAGCTTTCTTT.

This rearrangement joins TRBV11-2 to TRBJ1-5; D gene ambiguous. V shed 1 base and J shed 3 bases, with 13 bases lying between them. The CDR3 consists of 16 residues. Germline CDR1 reads SGHAT; CDR2 reads FQNNGV. CDR3 DNA sequence: TGTGCCAGCAGCTTAGGGTCTGGACGGAACAATCAGCCCCAGCATTTT. Translating it yields CASSLGSGRNNQPQHF.

Relative to its sample, this clonotype is medium-sized. The chain employs TRBV6-1 and TRBJ2-7, with D tentatively TRBD2 (5 bases). Germline lookup yields CDR1 MNHNS and CDR2 SASEGT. The CDR3 sequence is 13 residues long. Trimming took 2 bases from V and 4 from J, leaving 9 bases between them. CDR3 DNA sequence: TGTGCCAGCAGTGAATACGGAGGATACGAGCAGTACTTC. This gives the protein CASSEYGGYEQYF.

This clonotype has ten or more counts. V usage is TRBV7-9 and J usage is TRBJ1-2, with a weak D call TRBD1 (5 bases). The CDR3 runs to 14 residues. CDR1 and CDR2 (germline): SEHNR, FQNEAQ (reference sequence). The ends were cut back, 1 base at V and 6 bases at J, with 12 bases in the middle. The DNA for the CDR3 is TGTGCCAGCAGCTTAGGGGGAGGGGCCAATGGCTACACCTTC. Translation: CASSLGGGANGYTF. Full variable domain (remainder filled in from reference TRBV7-9 and TRBJ1-2): DTGVSQNPRHKITKRGQNVTFRCDPISEHNRLYWYRQTLGQGPEFLTYFQNEAQLEKSRLLSDRFSAERPKGSFSTLEIQRTEQGDSAMYLCASSLGGGANGYTFGSGTRLTVV.

This clonotype was detected ten times or more. This chain joins TRBV6-1 and TRBJ1-5; D is undetermined. V lost 3 bases and J 6 bases, leaving 9 bases between the germline ends. CDR1 MNHNS and CDR2 SASEGT come from the germline V gene. The CDR3 totals 13 residues. CDR3 sequence (DNA): TGTGCCAGCAGTGACAGAGTGGGTCAGCCCCAGCATTTT. It encodes CASSDRVGQPQHF.

This clonotype is deemed medium-sized. This sequence joins TRBV11-2 and TRBJ2-2; 9 nucleotides line up with TRBD1. CDR3 size: 16 residues. With 2 bases clipped from V and 7 bases from J, the junction kept 8 bases outside the gene matches. Germline-derived CDR1 and CDR2 are SGHAT and FQNNGV. The CDR3 DNA reads as TGTGCCAGCAGCTTAACGGGACAGGGTTCGGGCGGGGAGCTGTTTTTT. Translated, it gives CASSLTGQGSGGELFF.

Ten or more counts support this clonotype. V and J are TRBV6-2 or TRBV6-3 and TRBJ2-1; TRBD2 agrees at 8 bases. Looked up from germline, CDR1 is MNHEY and CDR2 is SVGEGT. The trim removed 5 bases at V and 3 bases at J, leaving 9 bases unmatched. CDR3 length equals 16 residues. The CDR3 spells CASSGVAGGLYNEQFF. The DNA for the CDR3 is TGTGCCAGCAGTGGAGTTGCGGGGGGACTCTACAATGAGCAGTTCTTC.

This clonotype was seen ten or more times. The chain combines TRBV5-1 with TRBJ2-5; perhaps TRBD2 as D (5 bases). This CDR3 contains 14 residues. CDR1 is SGHRS, CDR2 YFSETQ, per germline. V was trimmed by 2 bases and J by 0 bases, leaving 8 bases between them. The CDR3 region has the DNA TGCGCCAGCAGCTTCGGACTGTACCAAGAGACCCAGTACTTC. Residues: CASSFGLYQETQYF.

This clonotype turned up a few times. The chain joins TRBV5-1 to TRBJ2-6, with 10 positions matching TRBD1. The germline V gene has CDR1 SGHRS and CDR2 YFSETQ. With V trimmed by 4 bases and J by 2 bases, 15 bases remained unmatched. This CDR3 has 20 residues. The CDR3 protein is CASSPSVGTGDGTGANVLTF. In nucleotides, the CDR3 is TGCGCCAGCAGCCCATCGGTCGGGACAGGGGACGGAACTGGGGCCAACGTCCTGACTTTC.

This clonotype qualifies as medium-sized. CDR3 nucleotides: TGTGCCAGCAGCTTGTTCACAGGGGGTAGTCAGCCCCAGCATTTT. Protein: CASSLFTGGSQPQHF. This rearrangement joins TRBV5-5 to TRBJ1-5, with 8 bases fitting TRBD1. V was clipped by 1 base and J by 6 bases; unmatched bases: 6. In germline, CDR1 is SGHKS, CDR2 YYEKEE (reference sequence). The CDR3 runs 15 residues.

This clonotype was recorded many times. V gene TRBV6-4 combines with J gene TRBJ2-2; D unclear. This CDR3 is built from 14 residues. V was cut by 0 bases and J by 4 bases, with 6 bases left in between. Germline values: CDR1 MRHNA, CDR2 SNTAGT. CDR3 DNA: TGTGCCAGCAGTGACTCGGTCGGCACCGGGGAGCTGTTTTTT. Translation gives CASSDSVGTGELFF.

In this sample, this clonotype turned up many times. V usage is TRBV10-3 and J usage is TRBJ1-1; 9 bases are a match to TRBD1. This CDR3 has 15 residues. Germline V gene sequence: CDR1 ENHRY, CDR2 SYGVKD. Trimming cost V 10 bases and J 1 base; bases outside gene matches: 10. The chain's CDR3 is CATSSRQGGNTEAFF. Here the CDR3 DNA reads TGTGCCACCTCGAGTAGACAGGGGGGGAACACTGAAGCTTTCTTT.

This chain joins TRBV15 and TRBJ1-2, with unresolved D. Germline V lookup: CDR1 LNHNV, CDR2 YYDKDF (reference sequence). The CDR3 covers 12 residues. Trimming stripped 0 bases from V and 7 bases from J, with 6 bases between. The CDR3 region is CATSRDRSGYTF. CDR3 nucleotide sequence: TGTGCCACCAGCAGAGACAGGTCTGGCTACACCTTC. Using reference TRBV15 and TRBJ1-2 for the parts outside the CDR3, the full variable domain is DAMVIQNPRYQVTQFGKPVTLSCSQTLNHNVMYWYQQKSSQAPKLLFHYYDKDFNNEADTPDNFQSRRPNTSFCFLDIRSPGLGDTAMYLCATSRDRSGYTFGSGTRLTVV.

Many counts were recorded for this clonotype. The chain recombines TRBV7-3 with TRBJ2-1, with D uncertain. Trimming took 2 bases from V and 6 from J, leaving 5 bases between them. Germline-derived CDR1 and CDR2 are SGHTA and FQGTGA. The CDR3 totals 12 residues. The CDR3 sequence: CASSLSFNEQFF. Here the CDR3 DNA reads TGTGCCAGCAGCTTATCTTTCAATGAGCAGTTCTTC.